A single sample is the source of the 11 T cell receptor beta chains below, sequenced in a study of blood T cell repertoires in COVID-19. Sequencing was performed with immunoSEQ multiplex PCR; in TCRdb, only in-frame clones are kept and a portion is missing. The profile shows some 250,000 clones, approximately 83% of them singletons. Sequenced: peripheral blood. Source of these receptors: a woman in her 30s who had recovered from COVID-19.

The chain carries TRBV2 and TRBJ2-5; D might be TRBD2 (5 bases). Germline CDR1 is SNHLY and CDR2 is FYNNEI. V lost 6 bases and J lost 5, with 19 bases in between. This CDR3 contains 15 residues. CDR3 region: CASRRRAAARETQYF. In DNA, the CDR3 is TGTGCCAGCAGACGTAGAGCGGCCGCGAGGGAGACCCAGTACTTC.

This clone was detected only once. This rearrangement joins TRBV6-5 to TRBJ2-3, with 8 nucleotides matching TRBD1. The CDR3 extends over 15 amino acids. CDR1 MNHEY and CDR2 SVGAGI come from the germline V gene. V shed 2 bases, J shed 2 bases, and the junction held 3 bases outside the gene matches. This CDR3 is CASSYRQGTTDTQYF. In DNA, the CDR3 is TGTGCCAGCAGTTACCGACAGGGGACCACAGATACGCAGTATTTT.

This rearrangement joins TRBV25-1 to TRBJ2-3; 10 nucleotides align to TRBD1. The CDR3 length is 16 residues. Germline loops: CDR1 MGHDK, CDR2 SYGVNS. The ends lost 7 bases at V and 5 bases at J; junction bases unmatched: 12. The CDR3 spells CASTKSGTGALDTQYF. Written as DNA, the CDR3 is TGTGCCAGCACCAAATCCGGGACAGGGGCATTAGATACGCAGTATTTT. The whole variable domain, filled in from reference TRBV25-1 and TRBJ2-3, reads EADIYQTPRYLVIGTGKKITLECSQTMGHDKMYWYQQDPGMELHLIHYSYGVNSTEKGDLSSESTVSRIRTEHFPLTLESARPSHTSQYLCASTKSGTGALDTQYFGPGTRLTVL.

The J gene is TRBJ2-1, the V gene TRBV15; the match to TRBD2 covers 11 bases. Trimming took 2 bases from V and 3 from J; bases not matched to a gene: 0. Germline V CDR1 and CDR2: LNHNV, YYDKDF (reference sequence). The CDR3 consists of 15 residues. The CDR3 bases are TGTGCCACCAGCAGAACTAGCGGGGGCTACAATGAGCAGTTCTTC. Its protein is CATSRTSGGYNEQFF.

This sequence joins TRBV6-5 and TRBJ1-6; a weak D match, TRBD1 (5 bases). The V gene lost 8 bases and the J gene lost 14 bases, with 16 bases spanning the gap. The CDR3 is made up of 12 amino acids. Germline V CDR1 and CDR2: MNHEY, SVGAGI. This CDR3 reads CASAGRPDTLHF. DNA of the CDR3: TGTGCCAGCGCGGGACGGCCGGACACCCTCCACTTT.

The CDR3 DNA reads TGTGCCAGCGCGACAGGGTATGGAACTGAAGCTTTCTTT. It is translated as CASATGYGTEAFF. The rearrangement links TRBV11-3 to TRBJ1-1; 7 bases line up with TRBD1. CDR1 is SGHNT, CDR2 YENEEA, per germline. V lost 8 bases and J lost 5; bases outside the gene matches: 8. CDR3 size: 13 residues.

V and J are TRBV6-5 and TRBJ1-2; 10 bases align to TRBD1. The CDR3 totals 14 residues. Trimming cost V 4 bases and J 6 bases; bases outside gene matches: 5. In germline, CDR1 is MNHEY, CDR2 SVGAGI. The CDR3 coding sequence is TGTGCCAGCAGTTCTCCGACAGGGGGCCATGGCTACACCTTC. It encodes CASSSPTGGHGYTF.

Comment on this clone: The same CDR3 can be traced to other DNA sequences in this sample. V gene TRBV7-2 combines with J gene TRBJ2-1; D is unclear. There are 13 residues in the CDR3. The germline CDR1 and CDR2 sequences are SGHTA and FQGNSA. Trimming stripped 1 base from V and 5 bases from J, with 6 bases between. CDR3 nucleotide sequence: TGTGCCAGCAGCTTAGGACAAAACAATGAGCAGTTCTTC. Protein product: CASSLGQNNEQFF. Together with reference TRBV7-2 and TRBJ2-1, the CDR3 gives the full variable domain: GAGVSQSPSNKVTEKGKDVELRCDPISGHTALYWYRQSLGQGLEFLIYFQGNSAPDKSGLPSDRFSAERTGGSVSTLTIQRTQQEDSAVYLCASSLGQNNEQFFGPGTRLTVL.

The rearrangement joins TRBV10-1 to TRBJ2-7; the D gene is possibly TRBD1 (6 bases). The V gene's germline CDR1 is WNHNN and CDR2 SYGVQD (reference sequence). The CDR3 length is 15 residues. Trimming shortened V by 3 bases and J by 4 bases, and 16 bases separated the two germline ends. In DNA, the CDR3 is TGCGCCAGCAGTGATGAACAGGGAAGTAGGTACGAGCAGTACTTC. It specifies CASSDEQGSRYEQYF.

In its sample, this clone was seen many times. The V and J genes are TRBV7-3 and TRBJ2-2; weak D call: TRBD1 (6 bases). V was pared by 2 bases and J by 0 bases, with 10 bases between. CDR3 size: 16 residues. Germline lookup yields CDR1 SGHTA and CDR2 FQGTGA. CDR3 loop: CASSLDAGANTGELFF. The CDR3 DNA reads as TGTGCCAGCAGCTTAGATGCAGGGGCGAACACCGGGGAGCTGTTTTTT.

This sequence joins TRBV5-1 and TRBJ2-2; a weak D match, TRBD1 (5 bases). The V gene's germline CDR1 is SGHRS and CDR2 YFSETQ. The CDR3 is 15 amino acids. Trimming left V 0 bases short and J 4 bases short, with 10 bases between. The CDR3 coding sequence is TGCGCCAGCAGCTTGGAGGGGTGGGGCACCGGGGAGCTGTTTTTT. It encodes CASSLEGWGTGELFF.